The 31 T cell receptor beta chains reported below all come from one sample, sequenced in a study of T cell responses to AZD1222 COVID-19 vaccine (dated by TCRdb to 2020 to 2022). Explained via the paper, the time point label denotes: baseline before first vaccination. The library was built by means of the immunoSEQ multiplex PCR assay. In its TCRdb copy, this immuneACCESS table keeps in-frame sequences only and misses some clones. Where compared with another copy, unresolved V genes explain less than half of these, and the others have no known cause. The sample records around 120,000 clones, roughly 84% of which are singletons. 0.95% to 1.5% of the sample belongs to the ten largest clones. Sequenced here: peripheral blood, sampled on day 0 of AZD1222 vaccination. Receptors were obtained from an adult in good health.

The chain joins TRBV18 to TRBJ2-1, with D perhaps matching TRBD1 or TRBD2 (6 bases each). Germline V lookup: CDR1 KGHSH, CDR2 LQKENI. The V and J ends lost 4 bases and 9 bases respectively, with 16 bases between them. The CDR3 loop spans 14 amino acids. The CDR3 spells CASSLLKGGLEQFF. The CDR3 region has the DNA TGTGCCAGCTCACTACTTAAGGGGGGCCTTGAGCAGTTCTTC.

This chain connects TRBV30 to TRBJ1-1; D not certain. The CDR3 is made up of 14 amino acids. Per germline, CDR1 GTSNPN and CDR2 SVGIG (reference sequence). Trimming left V 7 bases short and J 4 bases short, with 19 bases between. The chain's CDR3 is CASIPELRGTEAFF. CDR3 DNA: TGTGCCTCGATACCTGAATTACGGGGCACTGAAGCTTTCTTT. Supplemented by reference TRBV30 and TRBJ1-1, the full variable domain reads SQTIHQWPATLVQPVGSPLSLECTVEGTSNPNLYWYRQAAGRGLQLLFYSVGIGQISSEVPQNLSASRPQDRQFILSSKKLLLSDSGFYLCASIPELRGTEAFFGQGTRLTVV.

The chain is built from TRBV5-1 and TRBJ1-1; TRBD1 agrees at 8 bases. The germline V gene has CDR1 SGHRS and CDR2 YFSETQ. This CDR3 is built from 13 residues. After removal of 6 bases from V and 6 bases from J, the junction contained 7 bases not matched to a gene. CDR3 protein: CASKDRAKPEAFF. CDR3 nucleotides: TGCGCCAGCAAGGACAGGGCGAAGCCTGAAGCTTTCTTT.

This chain connects TRBV6-5 to TRBJ1-3, with D possibly TRBD1 on 5 matching bases. Trimming stripped 2 bases from V and 4 bases from J, with 15 bases between. The CDR3 has 16 amino acids. Germline CDR1 is MNHEY and CDR2 is SVGAGI. CDR3 residues: CASSYVRKGSGNTIYF. For the CDR3, the DNA is TGTGCCAGCAGTTACGTGCGTAAGGGGTCCGGAAACACCATATATTTT.

This chain connects TRBV7-9 to TRBJ1-4; maybe TRBD1 (6 bases). Germline loops: CDR1 SEHNR, CDR2 FQNEAQ (reference sequence). CDR3 length: 15 amino acids. V was pared by 4 bases and J by 6 bases, with 15 bases between. In DNA, the CDR3 is TGTGCCAGCAGCTCGCGTCGGGGGGCCGATGAAAAACTGTTTTTT. Translation: CASSSRRGADEKLFF.

The chain recombines TRBV4-3 with TRBJ2-7; weak D call: TRBD1 (6 bases). The CDR3 consists of 14 residues. Deletions cut 3 bases from V and 0 bases from J, with 9 bases between. The germline gives CDR1 LGHNA, CDR2 YSLEER. The DNA of the CDR3 is TGCGCCAGCAGCCAGGGGGCCACCTCCTACGAGCAGTACTTC. It encodes CASSQGATSYEQYF.

The V call is TRBV18, the J call TRBJ1-1, with D unresolved. The germline gives CDR1 KGHSH, CDR2 LQKENI. This CDR3 has 13 residues. V shed 2 bases and J shed 1 base, with 5 bases lying between them. The CDR3 DNA follows: TGTGCCAGCTCACCAAACGGGAACACTGAAGCTTTCTTT. Translating gives CASSPNGNTEAFF. The full variable domain, rest sourced from reference TRBV18 and TRBJ1-1, is NAGVMQNPRHLVRRRGQEARLRCSPMKGHSHVYWYRQLPEEGLKFMVYLQKENIIDESGMPKERFSAEFPKEGPSILRIQQVVRGDSAAYFCASSPNGNTEAFFGQGTRLTVV.

The chain is built from TRBV10-2 and TRBJ1-1, with 9 bases lining up with TRBD1. CDR1 is WSHSY and CDR2 is SAAADI in the germline V gene. V shed 6 bases and J 7 bases; nucleotides not matched to a gene: 9. The CDR3 length is 14 residues. The DNA for the CDR3 is TGCGCCAGCAGCTTCAACAGGGGGCGGGATGAAGCTTTCTTT. This sequence encodes CASSFNRGRDEAFF.

The chain joins TRBV5-1 to TRBJ2-2; possibly TRBD2 for D (5 bases). In germline, CDR1 is SGHRS, CDR2 YFSETQ. The ends were cut back, 3 bases at V and 8 bases at J, with 11 bases in the middle. The CDR3 runs 13 residues. The CDR3 here is CASSWTAHGELFF. The DNA for the CDR3 is TGCGCCAGCAGCTGGACTGCTCATGGGGAGCTGTTTTTT.

The V call is TRBV6-5, the J call TRBJ2-2; D may be TRBD1 or TRBD2 (5 bases each). The CDR3 covers 12 residues. Deletions cut 10 bases from V and 4 bases from J, with 10 bases between. Looked up from germline, CDR1 is MNHEY and CDR2 is SVGAGI. The DNA of the CDR3 is TGTGCCACGGGACGGGGCACCGGGGAGCTGTTTTTT. Translating gives CATGRGTGELFF.

The chain uses TRBV6-9 and TRBJ2-3; the D gene could be TRBD1 or TRBD2 (6 bases each). V was trimmed by 4 bases and J by 4 bases, leaving 15 bases between them. The V gene's germline CDR1 is MNHGY and CDR2 SVAAGI. The CDR3 totals 15 residues. Written as DNA, the CDR3 is TGTGCCAGCAGTTTTCAAGGGGGGCGGGCAGATACGCAGTATTTT. It translates to CASSFQGGRADTQYF.

In this sample, this clone turned up a few times. The chain carries TRBV7-8 and TRBJ1-6; D remains ambiguous. The CDR3 loop spans 16 amino acids. V gave up 1 base and J gave up 5 bases, with 12 bases separating them. Germline V lookup: CDR1 SGHVS, CDR2 FQNEAQ. In DNA form, the CDR3 reads TGTGCCAGCAGCTTAGGTCTTATAGCACATAATTCACCCCTCCACTTT. Protein product: CASSLGLIAHNSPLHF. The whole variable domain, remainder taken from reference TRBV7-8 and TRBJ1-6, is GAGVSQSPRYKVAKRGQDVALRCDPISGHVSLFWYQQALGQGPEFLTYFQNEAQLDKSGLPSDRFFAERPEGSVSTLKIQRTQQEDSAVYLCASSLGLIAHNSPLHFGNGTRLTVT.

The chain has TRBV29-1 and TRBJ2-7; TRBD1 is a possible D gene (6 bases). V was pared by 4 bases and J by 4 bases, with 8 bases between. Germline values: CDR1 SQVTM, CDR2 ANQGSEA. This CDR3 contains 11 residues. As DNA, the CDR3 is TGCAGCGTTGGAACAGGGTACGAGCAGTACTTC. It specifies CSVGTGYEQYF.

The rearrangement uses TRBV10-1 and TRBJ2-1, with D possibly being TRBD2 (7 bases). V was cut by 6 bases and J by 2 bases, with 8 bases left in between. The CDR3 sequence is 13 residues long. The germline CDR1 and CDR2 sequences are WNHNN and SYGVQD (reference sequence). The CDR3 DNA reads as TGCGCCAGCAGCGGGGGGCCCTACAATGAGCAGTTCTTC. This sequence encodes CASSGGPYNEQFF.

The chain links TRBV18 to TRBJ2-7; D is perhaps TRBD1 (6 bases). Germline assignment: CDR1 KGHSH and CDR2 LQKENI. V lost 3 bases, J lost 0 bases, and 15 bases lay in between. The length of the CDR3 is 16 residues. The chain's CDR3 is CASSPPGWTASYEQYF. The CDR3 region has the DNA TGTGCCAGCTCACCCCCCGGGTGGACAGCCTCCTACGAGCAGTACTTC. The full variable domain, with the rest looked up from reference TRBV18 and TRBJ2-7, is NAGVMQNPRHLVRRRGQEARLRCSPMKGHSHVYWYRQLPEEGLKFMVYLQKENIIDESGMPKERFSAEFPKEGPSILRIQQVVRGDSAAYFCASSPPGWTASYEQYFGPGTRLTVT.

The chain combines TRBV5-4 with TRBJ2-1; 16 bases fit TRBD2. Germline CDR1 SGHNT, CDR2 YYREEE (reference sequence). The trim removed 4 bases at V and 1 base at J, leaving 8 bases unmatched. The CDR3 spans 19 residues. CDR3 sequence (DNA): TGTGCCAGCAGCCCTGAGGGACTAGCGGGGGGGGAGTCCTACAATGAGCAGTTCTTC. Protein product: CASSPEGLAGGESYNEQFF.

The chain combines TRBV5-1 with TRBJ2-7; D is undetermined. Germline lookup yields CDR1 SGHRS and CDR2 YFSETQ. V gave up 0 bases and J gave up 2 bases, with 15 bases separating them. This CDR3 region has 16 residues. CDR3 protein: CASSLVTPDSPYEQYF. The CDR3 DNA reads TGCGCCAGCAGCTTGGTTACACCCGATTCCCCCTACGAGCAGTACTTC.

This chain uses TRBV2 with TRBJ1-5, with D possibly being TRBD1 (5 bases). V was clipped by 8 bases and J by 3 bases, with 14 bases between them. CDR1 is SNHLY, CDR2 FYNNEI, per germline. CDR3 size: 14 residues. The CDR3 protein is CASCGDGPNQPQHF. DNA of the CDR3: TGTGCCAGCTGTGGGGACGGACCCAATCAGCCCCAGCATTTT.

The rearrangement uses TRBV11-2 and TRBJ1-2; D unresolved. Trimming shortened V by 8 bases and J by 6 bases, and 19 bases separated the two germline ends. The CDR3 runs 14 residues. CDR1 and CDR2 (germline): SGHAT, FQNNGV. The CDR3 reads CASYGSGEEDGYTF. In DNA form, the CDR3 reads TGTGCCAGCTACGGCAGCGGCGAAGAGGATGGCTACACCTTC.

V gene TRBV30 combines with J gene TRBJ1-4; TRBD1 aligns across 10 bases. Trimming removed 5 bases from V and 8 bases from J; junction bases left unmatched: 5. The CDR3 is 13 amino acids. Germline CDR1 and CDR2: GTSNPN and SVGIG (reference sequence). The CDR3 spells CAWGQGVGEKLFF. The CDR3 coding sequence is TGTGCCTGGGGACAGGGGGTCGGCGAAAAACTGTTTTTT.

This chain connects TRBV6-1 to TRBJ1-1; D unclear. Germline-derived CDR1 and CDR2 are MNHNS and SASEGT. The CDR3 is 18 amino acids. Trimming pared 0 bases from V and 3 bases from J, leaving 20 bases between. CDR3 amino acids: CASSEAIPSWQVDTEAFF. CDR3 coding DNA: TGTGCCAGCAGTGAAGCGATACCCTCGTGGCAGGTGGACACTGAAGCTTTCTTT.

This chain connects TRBV19 to TRBJ1-6, with D tentatively TRBD1 (6 bases). V dropped 1 base and J dropped 0 bases, with 10 bases sitting between them. The CDR3 totals 17 residues. Germline V lookup: CDR1 LNHDA, CDR2 SQIVND (reference sequence). CDR3 amino acids: CASSIGEGGSYNSPLHF. DNA for the CDR3: TGTGCCAGTAGTATAGGGGAAGGGGGCTCCTATAATTCACCCCTCCACTTT.

With regard to this clone: The sample holds other DNA sequences that translate to the same CDR3. V usage is TRBV27 and J usage is TRBJ1-5; D is possibly TRBD1 (6 bases). Trimming removed 3 bases at V and 3 bases at J, with 9 bases between. The V gene's germline CDR1 is MNHEY and CDR2 SMNVEV (reference sequence). The CDR3 totals 14 residues. CDR3 nucleotide sequence: TGTGCCAGCAGTTTGGGGGCGCCCAATCAGCCCCAGCATTTT. It is translated as CASSLGAPNQPQHF.

This chain connects TRBV5-6 to TRBJ2-2, with D possibly called TRBD1 or TRBD2 (7 bases each). Germline-derived CDR1 and CDR2 are SGHDT and YYEEEE. The CDR3 contains 14 residues. V lost 9 bases and J lost 5, with 17 bases in between. The CDR3 DNA sequence: TGTGCCACTGGGGAGGGGGCGGAGACCGGGGAGCTGTTTTTT. It translates to CATGEGAETGELFF. The full variable domain, with the rest looked up from reference TRBV5-6 and TRBJ2-2, is DAGVTQSPTHLIKTRGQQVTLRCSPKSGHDTVSWYQQALGQGPQFIFQYYEEEERQRGNFPDRFSGHQFPNYSSELNVNALLLGDSALYLCATGEGAETGELFFGEGSRLTVL.

The genes are TRBV9 and TRBJ2-3; 8 bases align to TRBD2. CDR1 is SGDLS and CDR2 is YYNGEE in the germline V gene. There are 17 residues in the CDR3. V lost 1 base, J lost 6 bases, and 13 bases stayed unmatched. CDR3 in amino acids: CASSVPGGGGPRDTQYF. CDR3 DNA sequence: TGTGCCAGCAGCGTACCCGGGGGCGGGGGGCCCCGGGATACGCAGTATTTT.

V is TRBV3-1 (or the pseudogene TRBV3-2) and J is TRBJ2-3; 10 bases align to TRBD2. This CDR3 has 14 residues. J was trimmed by 4 bases and V by 3 bases; bases with no gene match: 1. From germline, CDR1 is LGHDT and CDR2 YNNKEL (reference sequence). CDR3 in amino acids: CASSHLAGADTQYF. CDR3 DNA sequence: TGTGCCAGCAGCCACCTAGCGGGAGCAGATACGCAGTATTTT.

The sample holds a few counts of this clone. The chain joins TRBV7-2 to TRBJ2-7; 7 positions agree with TRBD2. CDR1 SGHTA and CDR2 FQGNSA come from the germline V gene. This CDR3 contains 16 residues. J was trimmed by 3 bases and V by 3 bases; bases with no gene match: 11. The CDR3 coding sequence is TGTGCCAGCAGCTTGGCTCATCCTAGCGGAGTCTACGAGCAGTACTTC. Translation: CASSLAHPSGVYEQYF.

The chain recombines TRBV5-1 with TRBJ2-1, with TRBD2 matching 7 bases. J gave up 5 bases and V 7 bases, and 12 bases lay outside the gene matches. The length of the CDR3 is 15 residues. Germline values: CDR1 SGHRS, CDR2 YFSETQ. CDR3 sequence (DNA): TGCGCCAGCTCCCAAGGGAGGGCCTCTAACAATGAGCAGTTCTTC. It is translated as CASSQGRASNNEQFF. Combining the CDR3 with reference TRBV5-1 and TRBJ2-1 gives the whole variable domain KAGVTQTPRYLIKTRGQQVTLSCSPISGHRSVSWYQQTPGQGLQFLFEYFSETQRNKGNFPGRFSGRQFSNSRSEMNVSTLELGDSALYLCASSQGRASNNEQFFGPGTRLTVL.

The J gene is TRBJ2-3, the V gene TRBV5-5; TRBD2 is a possible D gene (6 bases). Germline V gene data show CDR1 as SGHKS and CDR2 as YYEKEE (reference sequence). The length of the CDR3 is 17 residues. Deletions cut 0 bases from V and 0 bases from J, with 14 bases between. The CDR3 DNA is TGTGCCAGCAGCTTGGCCGGCGGAGGGGATAGCACAGATACGCAGTATTTT. This encodes CASSLAGGGDSTDTQYF. The variable domain in full, with the rest retrieved from reference TRBV5-5 and TRBJ2-3, is DAGVTQSPTHLIKTRGQQVTLRCSPISGHKSVSWYQQVLGQGPQFIFQYYEKEERGRGNFPDRFSARQFPNYSSELNVNALLLGDSALYLCASSLAGGGDSTDTQYFGPGTRLTVL.

The chain is built from TRBV11-2 and TRBJ2-1, with 10 bases aligning to TRBD2. CDR3 size: 17 residues. Germline CDR1 is SGHAT and CDR2 is FQNNGV. The V gene end was trimmed by 1 base and the J gene end by 2 bases; junction bases not matched to a gene: 5. In nucleotides, the CDR3 is TGTGCCAGCAGCTTAGGAACTAGCGGGGAGGCCTACAATGAGCAGTTCTTC. Translation gives CASSLGTSGEAYNEQFF.

This clone was detected once. CDR3 in amino acids: CATSGGTSNQPQHF. CDR3 nucleotides: TGTGCCACCAGTGGAGGGACTAGCAATCAGCCCCAGCATTTT. The rearrangement links TRBV24-1 to TRBJ1-5, with D perhaps TRBD1 (5 bases). This CDR3 is 14 amino acids long. V lost 5 bases and J 0 bases, leaving 7 bases between the germline ends. Germline CDR1 reads KGHDR; CDR2 reads SFDVKD.